Shown below are 29 T cell receptor beta chains from a single sample sequenced in a study of control samples from healthy donors and cancer patients. The repertoire was sequenced with immunoSEQ multiplex PCR; TCRdb's copy has only in-frame clones and lacks some. This sample has approximately 49,000 clones, with roughly 87% found just once. Sequenced sample: PBMCs. The receptors stem from a man between 35 and 55 years old with colorectal cancer.

This chain connects TRBV7-2 to TRBJ1-2; 7 bases agree with TRBD1. CDR3 length: 16 residues. CDR1 and CDR2 from the germline V gene are SGHTA and FQGNSA. The V segment lost 2 bases and the J segment 2 bases; nucleotides outside the gene matches: 8. Written as DNA, the CDR3 is TGTGCCAGCAGCTTATTACCCACGACAGGGAACTATGGCTACACCTTC. Translation gives CASSLLPTTGNYGYTF.

The V call is TRBV6-5, the J call TRBJ1-2; TRBD1 aligns across 7 bases. Germline V lookup: CDR1 MNHEY, CDR2 SVGAGI. Trimming took 2 bases from V and 4 from J; bases not matched to a gene: 7. The CDR3 is 15 amino acids. The CDR3 DNA reads TGTGCCAGCAGTTACAGAGAGGGGGCAATCTATGGCTACACCTTC. Amino acids: CASSYREGAIYGYTF.

J is TRBJ1-4 and V is TRBV19; 7 nucleotides line up with TRBD1. The V gene end was trimmed by 7 bases and the J gene end by 8 bases; junction bases not matched to a gene: 10. The V gene's germline CDR1 is LNHDA and CDR2 SQIVND (reference sequence). CDR3 length: 14 residues. This CDR3 reads CASTLTGWNEKLFF. The CDR3 DNA reads TGTGCCAGTACCTTGACAGGGTGGAACGAAAAACTGTTTTTT.

This clone was seen only once. This chain links TRBV15 with TRBJ1-2, with 7 bases identical to TRBD1. V shed 6 bases, J shed 9 bases, and the junction held 10 bases outside the gene matches. CDR1 and CDR2 from the germline V gene are LNHNV and YYDKDF (reference sequence). This CDR3 contains 13 residues. CDR3 nucleotide sequence: TGTGCCACCAGAGGATCAGGGGGAGGACGCTACACCTTC. Translation: CATRGSGGGRYTF.

This chain links TRBV5-8 with TRBJ2-3; TRBD1 might be the D (6 bases). This CDR3 has 13 amino acids. Germline-derived CDR1 and CDR2 are SGHTS and YDEGEE. V lost 3 bases and J lost 5, with 10 bases in between. The CDR3, as DNA: TGTGCCAGCAGCTACAAACAGGGAGATACGCAGTATTTT. Its protein is CASSYKQGDTQYF.

Only a few counts were recorded for this clone. V usage is TRBV27 and J usage is TRBJ1-1; TRBD1 agrees at 7 bases. The CDR3 spans 12 residues. The J segment lost 5 bases and the V segment lost 5 bases, leaving 2 bases of the junction unmatched. Per the germline V gene, CDR1 is MNHEY and CDR2 is SMNVEV (reference sequence). The CDR3 spells CASSKQGTEAFF. For the CDR3, the DNA is TGTGCCAGCAGTAAACAGGGGACTGAAGCTTTCTTT.

The V and J genes are TRBV30 and TRBJ1-1; D is undetermined. CDR1 and CDR2 (germline): GTSNPN, SVGIG (reference sequence). V gave up 6 bases and J gave up 1 base, with 15 bases separating them. This CDR3 has 14 amino acids. CDR3 DNA sequence: TGTGCCTGCCAACTCGCGATCGGGAACACTGAAGCTTTCTTT. Translation: CACQLAIGNTEAFF.

The V gene is TRBV6-1, the J gene TRBJ2-3, with 8 nucleotides matching TRBD1. This CDR3 region has 15 residues. Germline trimming cut 3 bases from V and 8 bases from J; bases unmatched to any gene: 10. In germline, CDR1 is MNHNS, CDR2 SASEGT. CDR3 amino acids: CASSDYRGSGGTQYF. The CDR3 DNA is TGTGCCAGCAGTGATTACAGGGGGAGCGGTGGTACGCAGTATTTT.

The chain couples TRBV7-9 to TRBJ2-7; TRBD2 is a possible D gene (6 bases). The V gene's germline CDR1 is SEHNR and CDR2 FQNEAQ (reference sequence). CDR3 size: 13 residues. Trimming shortened V by 8 bases and J by 1 base, and 12 bases separated the two germline ends. The CDR3 loop is CASSRSGSYEQYF. CDR3 nucleotides: TGTGCCAGCTCGCGAAGCGGGTCCTACGAGCAGTACTTC.

This clone has just one count. This chain connects TRBV29-1 to TRBJ1-2; D call uncertain. V lost 4 bases and J lost 4, with 7 bases in between. This CDR3 is built from 11 residues. Germline V gene lookup returns CDR1 SQVTM and CDR2 ANQGSEA. The CDR3 loop is CSVVGGYGYTF. CDR3 bases: TGCAGCGTTGTGGGCGGCTATGGCTACACCTTC.

In nucleotides, the CDR3 is TGTGCCAGCAGCCGGGACACCAGCACAGATACGCAGTATTTT. Its protein is CASSRDTSTDTQYF. The rearrangement joins TRBV9 to TRBJ2-3, with D possibly TRBD1 on 6 matching bases. There are 14 residues in the CDR3. Deletions cut 4 bases from V and 0 bases from J, with 9 bases between. Germline CDR1 reads SGDLS; CDR2 reads YYNGEE.

The chain carries TRBV9 and TRBJ2-1, with TRBD1 matching over 7 bases. Per germline, CDR1 SGDLS and CDR2 YYNGEE. This CDR3 contains 17 residues. V lost 4 bases, J lost 0 bases, and 10 bases stayed unmatched. The CDR3 loop is CASSFGQAMSSYNEQFF. The DNA of the CDR3 is TGTGCCAGCAGCTTTGGACAGGCCATGAGCTCCTACAATGAGCAGTTCTTC. The variable domain in full, with the rest retrieved from reference TRBV9 and TRBJ2-1, is DSGVTQTPKHLITATGQRVTLRCSPRSGDLSVYWYQQSLDQGLQFLIQYYNGEERAKGNILERFSAQQFPDLHSELNLSSLELGDSALYFCASSFGQAMSSYNEQFFGPGTRLTVL.

The chain has TRBV28 and TRBJ2-7; 13 nucleotides match TRBD2. The germline CDR1 and CDR2 sequences are MDHEN and SYDVKM. Trimming removed 6 bases from V and 7 bases from J; junction bases left unmatched: 12. CDR3 size: 16 residues. Written as DNA, the CDR3 is TGTGCCAGCAGAGAGGCGGGGACTAGCGGGATCCGGGAGCAGTACTTC. This translates into CASREAGTSGIREQYF.

The chain carries TRBV10-3 and TRBJ1-2; D ambiguous. Trimming removed 2 bases at V and 7 bases at J, with 17 bases between. CDR1 is ENHRY, CDR2 SYGVKD, per germline. This CDR3 comprises 15 residues. The DNA of the CDR3 is TGTGCCATCAGTGAGGACTCTTCACACATTGGTGGCTACACCTTC. Translating it yields CAISEDSSHIGGYTF.

This rearrangement joins TRBV4-3 to TRBJ2-1; TRBD2 agrees at 8 bases. The CDR3 loop spans 15 amino acids. V lost 4 bases to trimming and J lost 6 bases; unmatched junction nucleotides: 8. Germline loops: CDR1 LGHNA, CDR2 YSLEER. CDR3 DNA: TGCGCCAGCAGCCCCCTCAGCGGGAGTGCCAATGAGCAGTTCTTC. The encoded protein is CASSPLSGSANEQFF.

This clone was seen just once. J is TRBJ1-4 and V is TRBV7-9; the match to TRBD1 covers 10 bases. There are 14 residues in the CDR3. Germline V gene data show CDR1 as SEHNR and CDR2 as FQNEAQ (reference sequence). Trimming took 5 bases from V and 8 from J; bases not matched to a gene: 5. The CDR3 nucleotides are TGTGCCAGCAGCCGGGACAGGGGAAGGGAAAAACTGTTTTTT. This gives the protein CASSRDRGREKLFF.

The J gene is TRBJ2-1, the V gene TRBV5-1, with a tentative D call TRBD2 (6 bases). Germline CDR1 SGHRS, CDR2 YFSETQ. The CDR3 sequence is 17 residues long. V lost 4 bases, J lost 0 bases, and 17 bases lay in between. CDR3 DNA: TGCGCCAGCAGCGGATTAGGGACTGTCAGCTCCTACAATGAGCAGTTCTTC. It encodes CASSGLGTVSSYNEQFF.

The chain recombines TRBV11-2 with TRBJ2-1, with 9 bases lining up with TRBD1. The CDR3 consists of 13 residues. J lost 8 bases, V lost 6 bases, and 5 bases had no gene match. The germline gives CDR1 SGHAT, CDR2 FQNNGV. The chain's CDR3 is CASRTGGRYEQFF. The CDR3 DNA reads TGTGCCAGCAGGACAGGGGGTCGATATGAGCAGTTCTTC.

The chain joins TRBV6-5 to TRBJ1-1; D is undetermined. With 4 bases removed from V and 11 bases from J, the gap between germline ends came to 14 bases. The CDR3 has 12 amino acids. Germline V gene data show CDR1 as MNHEY and CDR2 as SVGAGI. CDR3 loop: CASSSWMGRAFF. The CDR3, as DNA: TGTGCCAGCAGTTCCTGGATGGGGAGGGCTTTCTTT.

The CDR3 sequence: CASSSGQGYYQPQHF. CDR3 DNA: TGTGCCAGCAGTTCCGGACAGGGGTATTATCAGCCCCAGCATTTT. The rearrangement uses TRBV6-5 and TRBJ1-5, with 9 nucleotides matching TRBD1. The CDR3 is 15 amino acids. Germline lookup yields CDR1 MNHEY and CDR2 SVGAGI. With V trimmed by 4 bases and J by 5 bases, 6 bases remained unmatched.

This rearrangement joins TRBV5-6 to TRBJ1-2; tentatively, D is TRBD1 (5 bases). The CDR3 runs 13 residues. Germline-derived CDR1 and CDR2 are SGHDT and YYEEEE. Trimming left V 0 bases short and J 6 bases short, with 9 bases between. Written as DNA, the CDR3 is TGTGCCAGCAGCTTGGTGCAGGGCGATGGCTACACCTTC. Translating gives CASSLVQGDGYTF.

This rearrangement joins TRBV28 to TRBJ2-7, with TRBD2 matching over 11 bases. The ends lost 6 bases at V and 2 bases at J; junction bases unmatched: 6. Germline V gives CDR1 MDHEN, CDR2 SYDVKM. The CDR3 runs 15 residues. CDR3: CASRRTSGRPYEQYF. The CDR3 DNA is TGTGCCAGCAGGCGAACTAGCGGGAGACCCTACGAGCAGTACTTC.

The V call is TRBV12-5, the J call TRBJ1-1; 7 nucleotides match TRBD1. After removal of 1 base from V and 4 bases from J, the junction contained 3 bases not matched to a gene. CDR3 size: 14 residues. The germline V gene has CDR1 LGHNT and CDR2 FRNRAP. The CDR3 loop is CASGLGQGFTEAFF. The CDR3, as DNA: TGTGCTAGTGGTTTGGGACAGGGTTTCACTGAAGCTTTCTTT.

This chain uses TRBV10-3 with TRBJ1-2; 7 bases map to TRBD1. CDR3 length equals 14 residues. The V and J ends lost 4 bases and 1 base, in that order; junction bases with no gene match: 3. CDR1 is ENHRY, CDR2 SYGVKD, per germline. The CDR3 nucleotides read TGTGCCATCAGTGGGACAGGAAGTAACTATGGCTACACCTTC. This codes for CAISGTGSNYGYTF.

The chain has TRBV4-3 and TRBJ2-1, with 7 bases fitting TRBD2. The CDR3 extends over 16 amino acids. After removal of 1 base from V and 8 bases from J, the junction contained 11 bases not matched to a gene. CDR1 is LGHNA, CDR2 YSLEER, per germline. The CDR3 DNA follows: TGCGCCAGCAGCCAAGGAGTTGTGTCTAGCGGCGATGAGCAGTTCTTC. As protein: CASSQGVVSSGDEQFF.

The chain uses TRBV7-9 and TRBJ1-6; D possibly corresponds to TRBD1 (6 bases). From germline, CDR1 is SEHNR and CDR2 FQNEAQ (reference sequence). Deletions cut 6 bases from V and 6 bases from J, with 12 bases between. The CDR3 sequence is 14 residues long. CDR3 protein: CASSRGQLNSPLHF. The CDR3 DNA reads as TGTGCCAGCAGTCGGGGACAACTTAATTCACCCCTCCACTTT.

This clone has just a few counts. The chain joins TRBV6-2 or TRBV6-3 to TRBJ2-7; 7 nucleotides align to TRBD2. Germline CDR1 MNHEY, CDR2 SVGEGT. The ends lost 6 bases at V and 2 bases at J; junction bases unmatched: 10. This CDR3 has 15 residues. The CDR3 region is CASSHAQRDAYEQYF. The CDR3 coding sequence is TGTGCCAGCAGCCACGCCCAGCGGGACGCCTACGAGCAGTACTTC.

This chain joins TRBV20-1 and TRBJ1-2; D uncertain. From germline, CDR1 is DFQATT and CDR2 SNEGSKA (reference sequence). The CDR3 totals 11 residues. Trimming stripped 2 bases from V and 4 bases from J, with 5 bases between. The CDR3 is CSARIPYGYTF. CDR3 nucleotide sequence: TGCAGTGCTAGAATCCCCTATGGCTACACCTTC.

This clone was counted a single time. This chain connects TRBV27 to TRBJ2-1; D gene unclear. Germline V gene sequence: CDR1 MNHEY, CDR2 SMNVEV (reference sequence). This CDR3 region has 14 residues. V shed 3 bases and J shed 8 bases, with 14 bases lying between them. The CDR3 DNA sequence: TGTGCCAGCAGTTTTAATGGGCTTTGGGATGAGCAGTTCTTC. Its translation: CASSFNGLWDEQFF.